The 2 T cell receptor beta chains presented below share a single source sample, sequenced in a study of blood T cell repertoires in COVID-19. Profiling relied on immunoSEQ multiplex PCR, and the TCRdb table lists in-frame clones only, not all of them. The profile covers some 150,000 clones, with 88% appearing a single time and under 12% taken by the ten largest. The sample taken for sequencing was peripheral blood. Every receptor here comes from a man aged 50 or older with active or convalescent COVID-19.

This chain links TRBV27 with TRBJ2-1; 7 nucleotides line up with TRBD2. This CDR3 region has 15 residues. With V trimmed by 2 bases and J by 2 bases, 3 bases remained unmatched. The germline V gene has CDR1 MNHEY and CDR2 SMNVEV (reference sequence). The CDR3 DNA reads as TGTGCCAGCAGTTTAAGGGACTACGCCTACAATGAGCAGTTCTTC. The encoded protein is CASSLRDYAYNEQFF.

The J gene is TRBJ1-1, the V gene TRBV28; D is undetermined. V lost 3 bases to trimming and J lost 4 bases, with 6 bases between them. CDR3 size: 12 residues. Germline assignment: CDR1 MDHEN and CDR2 SYDVKM. The CDR3 reads CASSFEGTEAFF. The DNA of the CDR3 is TGTGCCAGCAGTTTCGAGGGCACTGAAGCTTTCTTT.